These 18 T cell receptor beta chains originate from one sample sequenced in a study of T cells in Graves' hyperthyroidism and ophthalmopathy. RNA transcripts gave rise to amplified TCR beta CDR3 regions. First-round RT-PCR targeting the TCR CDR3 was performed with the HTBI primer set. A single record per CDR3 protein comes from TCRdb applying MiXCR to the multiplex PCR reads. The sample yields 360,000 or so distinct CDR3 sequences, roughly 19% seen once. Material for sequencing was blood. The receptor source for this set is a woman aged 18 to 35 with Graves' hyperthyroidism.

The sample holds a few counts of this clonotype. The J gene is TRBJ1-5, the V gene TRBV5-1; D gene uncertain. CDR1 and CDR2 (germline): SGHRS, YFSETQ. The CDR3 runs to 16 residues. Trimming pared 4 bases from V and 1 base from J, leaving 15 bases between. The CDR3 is CASSPGILGSNQPQHF. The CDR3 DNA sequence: TGCGCCAGCAGCCCTGGGATCTTGGGAAGCAATCAGCCCCAGCATTTT.

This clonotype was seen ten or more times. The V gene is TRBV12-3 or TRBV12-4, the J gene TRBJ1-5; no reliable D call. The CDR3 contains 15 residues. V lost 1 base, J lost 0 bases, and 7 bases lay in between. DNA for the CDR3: TGTGCCAGCAGTTTAGGGGCAGCTAGCAATCAGCCCCAGCATTTT. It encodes CASSLGAASNQPQHF.

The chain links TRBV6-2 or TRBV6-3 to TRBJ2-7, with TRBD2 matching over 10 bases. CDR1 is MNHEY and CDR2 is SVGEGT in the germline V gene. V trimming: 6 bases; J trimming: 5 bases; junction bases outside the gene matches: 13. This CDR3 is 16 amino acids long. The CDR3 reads CASSLHLGTSVDEQYF. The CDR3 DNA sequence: TGTGCCAGCAGCCTCCACCTCGGGACTAGCGTCGACGAGCAGTACTTC.

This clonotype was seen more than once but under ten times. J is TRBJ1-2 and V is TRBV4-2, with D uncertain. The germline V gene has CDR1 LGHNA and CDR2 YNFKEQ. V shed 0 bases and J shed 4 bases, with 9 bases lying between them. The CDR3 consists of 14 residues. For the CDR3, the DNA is TGTGCCAGCAGCCAAGATTTGGCAGTCTATGGCTACACCTTC. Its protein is CASSQDLAVYGYTF.

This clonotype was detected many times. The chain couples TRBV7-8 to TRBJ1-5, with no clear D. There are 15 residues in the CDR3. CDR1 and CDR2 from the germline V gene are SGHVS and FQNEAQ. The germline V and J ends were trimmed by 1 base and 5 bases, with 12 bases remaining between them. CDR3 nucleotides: TGTGCCAGCAGCTTAGTGGGAGGGAGGGATCAGCCCCAGCATTTT. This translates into CASSLVGGRDQPQHF. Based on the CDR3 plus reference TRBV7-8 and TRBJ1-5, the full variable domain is GAGVSQSPRYKVAKRGQDVALRCDPISGHVSLFWYQQALGQGPEFLTYFQNEAQLDKSGLPSDRFFAERPEGSVSTLKIQRTQQEDSAVYLCASSLVGGRDQPQHFGDGTRLSIL.

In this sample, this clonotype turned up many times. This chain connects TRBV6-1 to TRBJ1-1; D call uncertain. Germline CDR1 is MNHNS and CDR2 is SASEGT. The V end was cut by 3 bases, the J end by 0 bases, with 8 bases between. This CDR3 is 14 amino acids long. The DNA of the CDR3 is TGTGCCAGCAGTGAGAGGAGAATGAACACTGAAGCTTTCTTT. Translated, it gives CASSERRMNTEAFF.

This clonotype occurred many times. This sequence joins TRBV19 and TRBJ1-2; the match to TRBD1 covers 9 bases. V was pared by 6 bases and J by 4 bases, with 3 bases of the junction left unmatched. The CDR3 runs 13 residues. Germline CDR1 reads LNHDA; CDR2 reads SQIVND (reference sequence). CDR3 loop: CASRDRGGYGYTF. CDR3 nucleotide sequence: TGTGCCAGTAGGGACAGGGGAGGCTATGGCTACACCTTC.

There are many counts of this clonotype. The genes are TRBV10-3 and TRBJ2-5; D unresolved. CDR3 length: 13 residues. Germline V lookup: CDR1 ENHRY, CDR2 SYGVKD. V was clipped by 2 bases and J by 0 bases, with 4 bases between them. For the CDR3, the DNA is TGTGCCATCAGTGAGGAAAACCAAGAGACCCAGTACTTC. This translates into CAISEENQETQYF.

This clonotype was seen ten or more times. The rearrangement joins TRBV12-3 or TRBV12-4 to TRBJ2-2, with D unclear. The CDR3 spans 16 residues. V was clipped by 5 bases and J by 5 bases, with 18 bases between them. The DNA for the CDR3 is TGTGCCAGCAGTATACCTCAAGGGTTGGGGACCGGGGAGCTGTTTTTT. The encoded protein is CASSIPQGLGTGELFF.

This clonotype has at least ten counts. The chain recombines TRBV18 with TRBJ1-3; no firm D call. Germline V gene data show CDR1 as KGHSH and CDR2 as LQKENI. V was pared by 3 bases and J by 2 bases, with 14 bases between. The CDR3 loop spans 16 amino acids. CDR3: CASSPPRRWAGNTIYF. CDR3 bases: TGTGCCAGCTCACCGCCTCGCCGTTGGGCTGGAAACACCATATATTTT.

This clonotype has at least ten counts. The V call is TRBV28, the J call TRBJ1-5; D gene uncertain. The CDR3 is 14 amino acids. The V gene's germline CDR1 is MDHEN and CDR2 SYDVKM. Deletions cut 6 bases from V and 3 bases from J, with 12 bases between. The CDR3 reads CASRDVLLNQPQHF. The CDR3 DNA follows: TGTGCCAGCAGGGACGTACTCCTCAATCAGCCCCAGCATTTT.

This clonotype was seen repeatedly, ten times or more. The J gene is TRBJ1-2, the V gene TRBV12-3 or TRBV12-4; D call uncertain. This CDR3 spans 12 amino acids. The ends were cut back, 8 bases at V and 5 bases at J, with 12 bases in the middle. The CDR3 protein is CASGDGPYGYTF. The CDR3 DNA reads TGTGCCAGCGGAGACGGCCCTTATGGCTACACCTTC.

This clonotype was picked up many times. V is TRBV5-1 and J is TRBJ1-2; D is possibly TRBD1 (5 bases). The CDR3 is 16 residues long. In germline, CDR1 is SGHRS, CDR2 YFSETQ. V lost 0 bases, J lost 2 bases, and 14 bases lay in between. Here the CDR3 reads CASSLAAGRRNYGYTF. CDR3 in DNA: TGCGCCAGCAGCTTGGCGGCGGGACGCCGGAACTATGGCTACACCTTC.

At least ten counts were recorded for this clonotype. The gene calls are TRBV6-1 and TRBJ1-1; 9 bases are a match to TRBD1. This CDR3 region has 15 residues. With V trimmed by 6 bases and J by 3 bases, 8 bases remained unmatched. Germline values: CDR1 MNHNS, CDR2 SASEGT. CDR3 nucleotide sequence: TGTGCCAGCAGCCGGGACAGGGCGCGGGACACTGAAGCTTTCTTT. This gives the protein CASSRDRARDTEAFF.

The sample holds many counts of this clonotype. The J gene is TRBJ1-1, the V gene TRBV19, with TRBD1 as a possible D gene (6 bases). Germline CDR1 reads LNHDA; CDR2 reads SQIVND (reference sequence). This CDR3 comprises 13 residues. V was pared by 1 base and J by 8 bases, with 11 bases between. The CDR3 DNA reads TGTGCCAGTAGTATAGTCGGGGGGCAAGAAGCTTTCTTT. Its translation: CASSIVGGQEAFF.

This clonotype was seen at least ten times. CDR3 in amino acids: CATQTGTVVYEQYF. In nucleotides, the CDR3 is TGTGCCACCCAAACCGGGACTGTCGTCTACGAGCAGTACTTC. This chain links TRBV6-2 or TRBV6-3 with TRBJ2-7; TRBD2 might be the D (6 bases). V shed 10 bases and J shed 3 bases, with 19 bases lying between them. This CDR3 has 14 residues. Germline CDR1 is MNHEY and CDR2 is SVGEGT.

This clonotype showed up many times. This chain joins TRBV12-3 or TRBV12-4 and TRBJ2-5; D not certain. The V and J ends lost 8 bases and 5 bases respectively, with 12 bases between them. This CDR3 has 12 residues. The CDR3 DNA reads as TGTGCCAGCCGACTCCTGTCGGAGACCCAGTACTTC. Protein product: CASRLLSETQYF.

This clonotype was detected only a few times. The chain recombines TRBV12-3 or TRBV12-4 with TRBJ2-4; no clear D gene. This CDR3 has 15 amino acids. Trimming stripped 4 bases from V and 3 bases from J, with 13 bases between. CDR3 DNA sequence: TGTGCCAGCAGTTCGCCCCAGGACGGCAAAAACATTCAGTACTTC. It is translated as CASSSPQDGKNIQYF.